The 10 T cell receptor beta chains in this list originate from one sample, sequenced in a study of OX40 agonist ivuxolimab in advanced cancers. Clones were read by immunoSEQ multiplex PCR, and TCRdb kept only the in-frame ones, dropping some. The sample has some 77,000 clones; about nine tenths are singletons. Source: CD4+ or CD8+ T cells sorted from blood, taken in a trial of the OX40 agonist ivuxolimab. Receptors were obtained from an adult with an advanced solid tumor such as melanoma, head and neck, liver or kidney cancer.

The V and J genes are TRBV11-2 and TRBJ2-7, with TRBD2 matching 9 bases. Trimming at V came to 5 bases and at J to 7 bases, leaving 12 bases not matched to a gene. The CDR3 is 15 amino acids. Germline CDR1 SGHAT, CDR2 FQNNGV. CDR3 loop: CASSPMELAGREQYF. In DNA form, the CDR3 reads TGTGCCAGCAGCCCGATGGAGCTAGCGGGACGGGAGCAGTACTTC.

The sample holds one count of this clone. The J gene is TRBJ2-2, the V gene TRBV5-4; no definite D call. The CDR3 totals 14 residues. The germline gives CDR1 SGHNT, CDR2 YYREEE (reference sequence). Trimming took 1 base from V and 6 from J, leaving 10 bases between them. The CDR3, as DNA: TGTGCCAGCAGCTTGCGGTATGGCGCCGGGGAGCTGTTTTTT. Translated: CASSLRYGAGELFF.

V and J are TRBV6-1 and TRBJ1-5, with D possibly being TRBD1 (5 bases). Germline V gene data show CDR1 as MNHNS and CDR2 as SASEGT. The ends were cut back, 6 bases at V and 0 bases at J, with 9 bases in the middle. This CDR3 contains 14 residues. This CDR3 reads CASSDSHSNQPQHF. For the CDR3, the DNA is TGTGCCAGCAGCGACAGCCATAGCAATCAGCCCCAGCATTTT.

The chain recombines TRBV11-3 with TRBJ2-4, with a weak D call TRBD2 (6 bases). Germline CDR1 is SGHNT and CDR2 is YENEEA. The CDR3 consists of 14 residues. The V and J ends lost 1 base and 7 bases respectively, with 11 bases between them. The CDR3 DNA reads as TGTGCCAGCAGCTTAGCCGGAGGGAATAACATTCAGTACTTC. Translation gives CASSLAGGNNIQYF.

The chain links TRBV5-1 to TRBJ2-2; 7 bases align to TRBD1. V lost 4 bases to trimming and J lost 2 bases; unmatched junction nucleotides: 5. The CDR3 consists of 15 residues. CDR1 is SGHRS and CDR2 is YFSETQ in the germline V gene. As DNA, the CDR3 is TGCGCCAGCAGCACAACAGGGGCCAACACCGGGGAGCTGTTTTTT. Translated, it gives CASSTTGANTGELFF.

V is TRBV28 and J is TRBJ2-2, with D unclear. The germline CDR1 and CDR2 sequences are MDHEN and SYDVKM. The CDR3 extends over 14 amino acids. V lost 6 bases, J lost 2 bases, and 10 bases lay in between. CDR3 loop: CASSHRSNTGELFF. The CDR3 coding sequence is TGTGCCAGCAGCCACCGCAGTAACACCGGGGAGCTGTTTTTT.

The chain has TRBV7-2 and TRBJ2-5; D is possibly TRBD2 (5 bases). Trimming cost V 1 base and J 7 bases, with 13 bases left between them. Germline assignment: CDR1 SGHTA and CDR2 FQGNSA. The length of the CDR3 is 14 residues. CDR3 protein: CASSLEGSDGTQYF. CDR3 DNA sequence: TGTGCCAGCAGCTTAGAGGGTAGCGATGGGACCCAGTACTTC.

This clone was observed once. The chain uses TRBV4-1 and TRBJ2-3; no clear D. Trimming took off 3 bases at V and 1 base at J, with 5 bases between the two ends. Germline-derived CDR1 and CDR2 are MGHRA and YSYEKL. CDR3 length: 13 amino acids. CDR3 in amino acids: CASSHPRTDTQYF. CDR3 nucleotides: TGCGCCAGCAGCCATCCTCGCACAGATACGCAGTATTTT.

CDR3 DNA sequence: TGTGCCAGCAGCTTGTGGGCGGGGGGGTCATTAATTCAGTACTTC. Its translation is CASSLWAGGSLIQYF. This chain joins TRBV5-4 and TRBJ2-4; TRBD2 matches 9 bases. The trim removed 1 base at V and 10 bases at J, leaving 9 bases unmatched. Germline V CDR1 and CDR2: SGHNT, YYREEE (reference sequence). The CDR3 contains 15 residues.

The chain carries TRBV14 and TRBJ1-1; TRBD1 matches 7 bases. Looked up from germline, CDR1 is SGHDN and CDR2 is FVKESK. V lost 4 bases to trimming and J lost 4 bases; unmatched junction nucleotides: 9. CDR3 size: 15 residues. This chain's CDR3 is CASSRTTGLFTEAFF. DNA for the CDR3: TGTGCCAGCAGCCGCACGACAGGGTTGTTCACTGAAGCTTTCTTT.